This TCR beta chain came from a study of blood T cell repertoires in COVID-19. The overall study: COVID-19 samples, acute and convalescent, were from the United States, Italy and Spain. The cDNA or gDNA used as material had been derived from T cells, B-cell-depleted T cells, or PBMCs.

In the study's own analysis: Reference gene primer amplification gave estimated nucleated cell counts. The repertoire was sequenced with immunoSEQ multiplex PCR; TCRdb's copy has only in-frame clones and lacks some. The V and J calls and the clone size are those of that table, but D and trimming were determined from the DNA. The table records 280,000 or so clones, 85% of them present only once. The CDR3 length is 21 residues. V trimming: 3 bases; J trimming: 6 bases; junction bases outside the gene matches: 19. Germline-derived CDR1 and CDR2 are LGHDT and YNNKEL (reference sequence). The chain employs TRBV3-1 (or the pseudogene TRBV3-2) and TRBJ2-3; TRBD2 aligns across 15 bases. What was sequenced was peripheral blood. The receptor's source is a human donor in a cohort sampled during active COVID-19. The CDR3 spells CASSHSTPHRTSGRARDTQYF. DNA for the CDR3: TGTGCCAGCAGCCATTCCACCCCACATCGGACTAGCGGGAGGGCCAGGGATACGCAGTATTTT.